This T cell receptor beta chain was sequenced in a study of cytomegalovirus exposure and HLA in healthy donors. Points from the study as a whole: Presence/absence comparisons presumed near-even sequencing depth among donors. Sequences of the TCR beta chain were said to predict the HLA-A and HLA-B alleles of most subjects accurately. CMV antigen specificity was confirmed in vitro for a few CMV-associated chains. Immune exposure information available was restricted to CMV serostatus.

Germline trimming cut 6 bases from V and 2 bases from J; bases unmatched to any gene: 5. Germline CDR1 LNHDA, CDR2 SQIVND (reference sequence). This CDR3 has 14 amino acids. Primers: 60 Vbeta forward and 13 Jbeta reverse. Sequenced by immunoSEQ multiplex PCR; TCRdb stores in-frame clones only, minus some. This table has 150,000 or so clones, 70% appearing once. Details on this clone: What it binds is unknown.

This clonotype originated in a woman aged 55-70 years in good health and CMV-seropositive. Sequenced material: PBMCs. The rearrangement joins TRBV19 to TRBJ2-7, with 9 bases that match TRBD1. For the CDR3, the DNA is TGTGCCAGTAGCCCGACAGGGGGGCCCTACGAGCAGTACTTC. Translated: CASSPTGGPYEQYF.